Following are 2 T cell receptor beta chains from one sample sequenced in a study of blood T cell repertoires in COVID-19. Measured with immunoSEQ multiplex PCR; TCRdb has only the in-frame clones, and not every one. The sample includes about 180,000 clones, about three quarters of them seen just once. The sample consisted of peripheral blood. These receptors were collected from a woman between 70 and 85 years old with acute or convalescent COVID-19.

This chain joins TRBV10-3 and TRBJ2-5, with a weak D call TRBD1 (5 bases). V lost 0 bases, J lost 3 bases, and 11 bases lay in between. CDR1 is ENHRY and CDR2 is SYGVKD in the germline V gene. The CDR3 consists of 15 residues. The CDR3 coding sequence is TGTGCCATCAGTGAGTCGCGGCAGGGCAAAGAGACCCAGTACTTC. This codes for CAISESRQGKETQYF.

The genes are TRBV11-2 and TRBJ2-5; D might be TRBD2 (6 bases). Trimming stripped 0 bases from V and 5 bases from J, with 10 bases between. Looked up from germline, CDR1 is SGHAT and CDR2 is FQNNGV. The CDR3 covers 14 residues. CDR3 nucleotide sequence: TGTGCCAGCAGCTTAGAGCGGGACGTGGAGACCCAGTACTTC. This gives the protein CASSLERDVETQYF.